Below are 11 T cell receptor beta chains sequenced from a single sample in a study of cytomegalovirus exposure and HLA in healthy donors. The PCR had 60 Vbeta and 13 Jbeta primers. Produced via immunoSEQ multiplex PCR; TCRdb's table is partial and in-frame only. The repertoire holds around 180,000 clones, approximately 80% seen once, with more than 2% in the top ten. Sequencing input: PBMCs. These receptors all come from a man aged 60 to 69 in good health and CMV-seronegative.

This clone showed up just once. The chain is built from TRBV7-2 and TRBJ1-1, with TRBD1 as a possible D gene (5 bases). The CDR3 totals 13 residues. Germline lookup yields CDR1 SGHTA and CDR2 FQGNSA. Trimming pared 1 base from V and 11 bases from J, leaving 14 bases between. The CDR3: CASSLERDRGAFF. In DNA, the CDR3 is TGTGCCAGCAGCTTAGAAAGGGATAGGGGTGCTTTCTTT. The entire variable domain, with the rest obtained from reference TRBV7-2 and TRBJ1-1, is as follows: GAGVSQSPSNKVTEKGKDVELRCDPISGHTALYWYRQSLGQGLEFLIYFQGNSAPDKSGLPSDRFSAERTGGSVSTLTIQRTQQEDSAVYLCASSLERDRGAFFGQGTRLTVV.

V and J are TRBV5-6 and TRBJ2-5, with 8 bases aligning to TRBD2. In germline, CDR1 is SGHDT, CDR2 YYEEEE. The CDR3 length is 13 residues. The junction had 4 bases not matched to a gene; V was cut back by 4 bases and J by 5 bases. The CDR3 is CASSRGGRETQYF. Written as DNA, the CDR3 is TGTGCCAGCAGCCGGGGGGGGCGGGAGACCCAGTACTTC. Drawing the rest from reference TRBV5-6 and TRBJ2-5, the complete variable domain is DAGVTQSPTHLIKTRGQQVTLRCSPKSGHDTVSWYQQALGQGPQFIFQYYEEEERQRGNFPDRFSGHQFPNYSSELNVNALLLGDSALYLCASSRGGRETQYFGPGTRLLVL.

The V call is TRBV29-1, the J call TRBJ2-7, with TRBD1 matching over 12 bases. This CDR3 region has 14 residues. CDR1 and CDR2 from the germline V gene are SQVTM and ANQGSEA. Trimming at V came to 6 bases and at J to 6 bases, leaving 9 bases not matched to a gene. The CDR3 protein is CSVRVGTGGSEQYF. Written as DNA, the CDR3 is TGCAGCGTCAGAGTGGGGACAGGGGGCTCCGAGCAGTACTTC.

The chain has TRBV5-1 and TRBJ2-7; no clear D gene. The CDR3 loop spans 12 amino acids. The V end lost 5 bases, the J end lost 0 bases, and 6 bases lay between the germline ends. In germline, CDR1 is SGHRS, CDR2 YFSETQ. CDR3 amino acids: CASSTNSYEQYF. The CDR3 DNA is TGCGCCAGCAGTACAAACTCCTACGAGCAGTACTTC.

The chain recombines TRBV28 with TRBJ2-7, with D possibly TRBD1 on 5 matching bases. CDR1 and CDR2 from the germline V gene are MDHEN and SYDVKM. Trimming shortened V by 5 bases and J by 0 bases, and 11 bases separated the two germline ends. CDR3 size: 14 residues. CDR3 nucleotides: TGTGCCAGCAGTACAGGTGCGCCCTCCTACGAGCAGTACTTC. It yields the protein CASSTGAPSYEQYF.

The chain couples TRBV29-1 to TRBJ1-2, with D tentatively TRBD1 (5 bases). This CDR3 has 12 residues. Germline V lookup: CDR1 SQVTM, CDR2 ANQGSEA. The V end was cut by 5 bases, the J end by 8 bases, with 15 bases between. In DNA, the CDR3 is TGCAGCGTTTCGTCGGGACTGAGGGGCTACACCTTC. This sequence encodes CSVSSGLRGYTF.

The DNA of the CDR3 is TGTGCCAGCAGTTACGGCCCAATGAACACTGAAGCTTTCTTT. It encodes CASSYGPMNTEAFF. This sequence joins TRBV6-5 and TRBJ1-1; D unclear. Trimming stripped 2 bases from V and 0 bases from J, with 7 bases between. The CDR3 has 14 amino acids. CDR1 and CDR2 (germline): MNHEY, SVGAGI.

CDR3 in DNA: TGTGCCATCGGACCTAGCGGGAGTGTGGAGACCCAGTACTTC. This codes for CAIGPSGSVETQYF. The V and J genes are TRBV10-3 and TRBJ2-5, with 10 bases that match TRBD2. Germline assignment: CDR1 ENHRY and CDR2 SYGVKD. This CDR3 has 14 amino acids. Losses at the gene ends were 8 bases for V and 5 bases for J; bases not matched to a gene: 8.

The chain recombines TRBV19 with TRBJ2-2, with 8 bases fitting TRBD1. Germline V gene lookup returns CDR1 LNHDA and CDR2 SQIVND (reference sequence). This CDR3 contains 16 residues. V dropped 5 bases and J dropped 0; count of bases not matched to a gene: 5. This CDR3 is CASSPRDRPNTGELFF. The CDR3 DNA is TGTGCCAGTAGTCCCCGGGACAGGCCGAACACCGGGGAGCTGTTTTTT.

This clone was detected once. V gene TRBV19 combines with J gene TRBJ1-1, with 10 bases matching TRBD1. V lost 7 bases to trimming and J lost 5 bases; unmatched junction nucleotides: 10. Germline V gene lookup returns CDR1 LNHDA and CDR2 SQIVND (reference sequence). This CDR3 is 15 amino acids long. CDR3 amino acids: CASTPRTGGGTEAFF. Written as DNA, the CDR3 is TGTGCCAGTACCCCAAGGACAGGGGGAGGTACTGAAGCTTTCTTT.

The genes are TRBV6-1 and TRBJ1-5; D perhaps matches TRBD1 (6 bases). Trimming left V 3 bases short and J 5 bases short, with 14 bases between. Germline lookup yields CDR1 MNHNS and CDR2 SASEGT. The CDR3 totals 15 residues. The CDR3 DNA follows: TGTGCCAGCAGTGAGACCCCAGGGGATGATCAGCCCCAGCATTTT. Translating it yields CASSETPGDDQPQHF.